The text below deals with one TCR beta chain. The data derive from a study of CD4 and CD8 cells across lung adenocarcinoma regions. TCRdb re-called the PCR reads with MiXCR, one entry per CDR3 protein. Among 7,500 to 10,000 distinct CDR3 sequences, around 49% were seen once, and the ten largest hold under 20%. Germline-derived CDR1 and CDR2 are ENHRY and SYGVKD. CDR3 length: 17 amino acids. V lost 4 bases to trimming and J lost 6 bases, with 22 bases between them. Sequencing was carried out using CD4+ T cells from the margin of a lung tumor. This chain uses TRBV10-3 with TRBJ2-4, with D perhaps assigned TRBD1 or TRBD2 (5 bases each). This clonotype was sampled from a male donor with lung adenocarcinoma. The CD4 and CD8 labels of this study may be unreliable. The chain's CDR3 is CAISAPTGRRTTNIQYF. CDR3 DNA sequence: TGTGCCATCAGTGCCCCTACGGGGCGGAGAACCACAAACATTCAGTACTTC.